This T cell receptor beta chain was profiled in a study of Graves' ophthalmopathy and Graves' hyperthyroidism (dated by TCRdb to 2016 to 2019). General notes on the study: Hyperthyroidism was considered stable if no progression to ophthalmopathy occurred within 18 months of follow-up. The study used TCR beta repertoire signatures to distinguish Graves' ophthalmopathy from Graves' hyperthyroidism and to predict progression to ophthalmopathy. In total, 135 blood samples were TCR-sequenced: fewer than 50 ophthalmopathy, around 75 hyperthyroidism and some 17 hyperthyroidism-to-ophthalmopathy patients. To explore V-J signatures that separate ophthalmopathy from hyperthyroidism, a discovery set of about a hundred patients was enrolled, consisting of about 45 with ophthalmopathy and around 57 with stable hyperthyroidism. For independent validation, a separate cohort was made up of around 18 hyperthyroidism patients plus 17 patients who later progressed from hyperthyroidism to ophthalmopathy. T-cell repertoires of thyroid tissue and blood were compared in 5 or 6 hyperthyroidism patients. Following sample collection, hyperthyroidism patients were given methimazole at a starting dose of 30 mg daily, and ophthalmopathy patients were given high-dose intravenous methylprednisolone.

This clonotype was counted many times. The target of this receptor is not known. No much larger clone is present one base from it, and per-base qualities are unavailable. V gives up 5 bases and J gives up 4 bases, and the segment between their germline ends measures 8 bases. The CDR3, cysteine through phenylalanine, is 12 amino acids long. Left in the record is the CDR3 DNA by itself, 36 bases read in frame from the first base. Sequences SNHLY (CDR1) and FYNNEI (CDR2) are obtained from the germline V gene. Hyperthyroidism patients were newly diagnosed, were aged 18 to 65 years, and had a disease duration under 2 months. Patients with other autoimmune diseases, uncontrolled infections, pregnancy or lactation were excluded. Diagnosis relied on clinical symptoms, serum thyroxine, TRAb, thyroid ultrasound and orbital computed tomography. Trizol reagent was used to extract the total RNA, and its quality was then checked on an Agilent 2100 Bioanalyzer.

For repertoire sequencing, TCR beta CDR3 regions were amplified from RNA transcripts. HTBI primers and the Qiagen OneStep RT-PCR kit were used in a first-round RT-PCR, which was followed by a second-round multiplex PCR, size selection and purification. The libraries underwent paired-end sequencing with 100 bp reads on an Illumina HiSeq2000. As for the authors' bioinformatics: Reads were processed with SOAPnuke, discarding reads with adapters, uncalled bases, mean Phred below 15, or no exact constant-primer or identifier match. COPE v1.2.5 was used to merge high-quality paired reads. Unique nucleotide sequences were defined as clonotypes and aligned to IMGT TRB V, D and J references using MiTCR v1.1. Analysis was restricted to V-J combinations with a frequency above 0.0001, which covered approximately 99% of repertoires. A TCR clonal expansion and chaos score per V-J combination was defined as the ratio of F50 clonal expansion to chaos observed in the TCRdist matrix. Welch's t-statistics and random forest were used to reduce features to some 13 V-J combinations, which were fed into a naive Bayes classifier. The Morisita-Horn index was used to measure how similar the thyroid and blood repertoires were. TCRdb reprocessing: public reads trimmed at Q25 with fastp, clones called with MiXCR, in-frame beta chains kept. Rows merge per CDR3 protein into single entries with the most common DNA and genes. For this entry, the V and J calls and clone size follow TCRdb and not the study's own pipeline. The sample data list more than 1,000,000 distinct CDR3 sequences, and roughly two fifths of these were observed just once. The ten largest make up 8.5% to 14% of the sample.

Results and caveats for the whole study, not just this receptor: Ophthalmopathy was separated from stable hyperthyroidism by the 13-signature model with around 88% sensitivity and roughly 82% specificity in cross-validation and with 80%/75% in the test set. In validation, the model predicted ophthalmopathy progression with 70.59% sensitivity and approximately 72% specificity; roughly eleven predicted patients were CT-confirmed with GO in a median of about 6.1 months. Most of the expanded thyroid clonotypes with a frequency above 0.001 were also detected in blood, and it was suggested that the thyroid immune response may be reflected by blood repertoires. No statistical method was used to set the sample size in advance, and the investigators knew which group each participant was assigned to.

The chain employs TRBV2 and TRBJ1-2, with the D segment identity uncertain. This sequence was found in an adult man with Graves' hyperthyroidism. Material for sequencing was peripheral blood or thyroid tissue (not recorded which). The bases are TGTGCCAGCAGTTCTGAGCCCTATGGCTACACCTTC. Its translation is CASSSEPYGYTF.